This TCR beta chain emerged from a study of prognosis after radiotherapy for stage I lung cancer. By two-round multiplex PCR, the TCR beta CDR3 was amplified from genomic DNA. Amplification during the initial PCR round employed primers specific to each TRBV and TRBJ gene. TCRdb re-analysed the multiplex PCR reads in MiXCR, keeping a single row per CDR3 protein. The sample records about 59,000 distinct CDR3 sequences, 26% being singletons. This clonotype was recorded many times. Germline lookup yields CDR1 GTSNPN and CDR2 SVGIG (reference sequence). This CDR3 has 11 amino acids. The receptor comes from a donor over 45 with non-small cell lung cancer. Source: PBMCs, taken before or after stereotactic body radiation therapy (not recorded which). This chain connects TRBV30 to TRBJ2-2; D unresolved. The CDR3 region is CGSQSAGELFF. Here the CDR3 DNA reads TGTGGCTCCCAATCTGCCGGGGAGCTGTTTTTT.